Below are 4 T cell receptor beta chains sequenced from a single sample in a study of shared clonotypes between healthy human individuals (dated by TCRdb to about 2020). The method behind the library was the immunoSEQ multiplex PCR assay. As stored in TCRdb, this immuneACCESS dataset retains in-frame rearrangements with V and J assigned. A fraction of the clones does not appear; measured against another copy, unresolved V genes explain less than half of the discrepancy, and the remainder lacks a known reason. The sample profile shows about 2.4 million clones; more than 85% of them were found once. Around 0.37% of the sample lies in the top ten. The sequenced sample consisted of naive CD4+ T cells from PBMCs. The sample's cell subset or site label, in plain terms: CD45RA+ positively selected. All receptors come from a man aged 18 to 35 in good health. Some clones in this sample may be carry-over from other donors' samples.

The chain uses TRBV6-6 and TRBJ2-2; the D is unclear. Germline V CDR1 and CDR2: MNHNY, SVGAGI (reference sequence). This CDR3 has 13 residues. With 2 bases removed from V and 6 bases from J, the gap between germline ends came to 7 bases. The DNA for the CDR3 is TGTGCCAGCAGTTACGGGTCAGCCGGGGAGCTGTTTTTT. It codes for CASSYGSAGELFF.

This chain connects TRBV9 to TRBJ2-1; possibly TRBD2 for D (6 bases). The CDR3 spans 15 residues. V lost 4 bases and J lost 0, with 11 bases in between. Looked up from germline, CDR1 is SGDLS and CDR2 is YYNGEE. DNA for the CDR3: TGTGCCAGCAGCTTTACTAGCTCCTCCTACAATGAGCAGTTCTTC. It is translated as CASSFTSSSYNEQFF.

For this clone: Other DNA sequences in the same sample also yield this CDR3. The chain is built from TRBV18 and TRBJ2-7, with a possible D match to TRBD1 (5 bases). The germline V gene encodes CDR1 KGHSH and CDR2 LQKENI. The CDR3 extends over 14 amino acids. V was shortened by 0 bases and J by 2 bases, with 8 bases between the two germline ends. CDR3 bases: TGTGCCAGCTCACCACCAAGGGGTCCCTACGAGCAGTACTTC. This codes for CASSPPRGPYEQYF.

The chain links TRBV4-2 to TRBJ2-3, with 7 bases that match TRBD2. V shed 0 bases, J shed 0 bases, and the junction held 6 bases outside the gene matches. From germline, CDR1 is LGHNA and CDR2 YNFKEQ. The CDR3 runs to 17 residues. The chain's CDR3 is CASSQDPSGRSTDTQYF. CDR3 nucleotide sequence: TGTGCCAGCAGCCAAGATCCTAGCGGAAGGAGCACAGATACGCAGTATTTT.